Shown below are 15 T cell receptor beta chains from a single sample sequenced in a study of OX40 agonist ivuxolimab in advanced cancers. Assay used: immunoSEQ multiplex PCR; TCRdb lists only in-frame clones, some missing. The table records some 50,000 clones, about 86% of them present only once. This sample comprised CD4+ or CD8+ T cells sorted from blood, obtained in a trial of the OX40 agonist ivuxolimab. These receptors came from an adult with an advanced solid tumor such as melanoma, head and neck, liver or kidney cancer.

The chain combines TRBV7-9 with TRBJ2-7; D might be TRBD1 or TRBD2, each matching 5 bases. The length of the CDR3 is 14 residues. With 5 bases removed from V and 3 bases from J, the gap between germline ends came to 14 bases. Germline CDR1 reads SEHNR; CDR2 reads FQNEAQ (reference sequence). The CDR3 sequence: CASSTGTAYYEQYF. The DNA of the CDR3 is TGTGCCAGCAGCACCGGGACGGCTTACTACGAGCAGTACTTC.

The chain couples TRBV27 to TRBJ2-1; 8 positions match TRBD2. CDR1 and CDR2 from the germline V gene are MNHEY and SMNVEV (reference sequence). The CDR3 runs to 16 residues. V was clipped by 4 bases and J by 8 bases; unmatched bases: 13. DNA of the CDR3: TGTGCCAGCAGTTCCCCGGGGGGGGCAGATCGGGATGAGCAGTTCTTC. This sequence encodes CASSSPGGADRDEQFF.

The CDR3 spells CASGGRSSYNEQFF. In DNA form, the CDR3 reads TGTGCCAGCGGCGGTAGGAGCTCCTACAATGAGCAGTTCTTC. This chain connects TRBV9 to TRBJ2-1, with D hard to call. Per germline, CDR1 SGDLS and CDR2 YYNGEE. Trimming took off 7 bases at V and 0 bases at J, with 11 bases between the two ends. The CDR3 has 14 amino acids.

V gene TRBV14 combines with J gene TRBJ2-3, with 7 bases that match TRBD2. This CDR3 region has 15 residues. Germline CDR1 reads SGHDN; CDR2 reads FVKESK. V lost 0 bases and J lost 3; bases outside the gene matches: 3. DNA of the CDR3: TGTGCCAGCAGCCAAGAACCGGGGGGAACAGATACGCAGTATTTT. This gives the protein CASSQEPGGTDTQYF. Based on the CDR3 plus reference TRBV14 and TRBJ2-3, the full variable domain is EAGVTQFPSHSVIEKGQTVTLRCDPISGHDNLYWYRRVMGKEIKFLLHFVKESKQDESGMPNNRFLAERTGGTYSTLKVQPAELEDSGVYFCASSQEPGGTDTQYFGPGTRLTVL.

V is TRBV7-8 and J is TRBJ1-1, with a tentative D call TRBD1 (5 bases). The CDR3 runs to 14 residues. Trimming took 5 bases from V and 9 from J, leaving 19 bases between them. CDR1 is SGHVS, CDR2 FQNEAQ, per germline. The CDR3 DNA follows: TGTGCCAGCAGCCAAACCGGACAAGGAGCACAAGCTTTCTTT. As protein: CASSQTGQGAQAFF.

This clone rates as medium-sized (0.01 to 0.1%). This chain joins TRBV5-6 and TRBJ1-4; D is unresolved. Germline V CDR1 and CDR2: SGHDT, YYEEEE. The CDR3 runs 13 residues. V lost 0 bases, J lost 4 bases, and 4 bases lay in between. The CDR3: CASSLGDNEKLFF. As DNA, the CDR3 is TGTGCCAGCAGCTTGGGGGATAATGAAAAACTGTTTTTT.

The rearrangement joins TRBV4-1 to TRBJ2-1, with TRBD2 identical over 11 bases. The junction had 8 bases not matched to a gene; V was cut back by 3 bases and J by 7 bases. The germline CDR1 and CDR2 sequences are MGHRA and YSYEKL. The CDR3 consists of 16 residues. CDR3 nucleotides: TGCGCCAGCAGCCAGCTACTAGCGGGGGACCTAAATGAGCAGTTCTTC. Translation: CASSQLLAGDLNEQFF.

V usage is TRBV6-6 and J usage is TRBJ2-3; 9 bases agree with TRBD2. Per germline, CDR1 MNHNY and CDR2 SVGAGI (reference sequence). The CDR3 spans 16 residues. With 5 bases clipped from V and 4 bases from J, the junction kept 10 bases outside the gene matches. CDR3 nucleotides: TGTGCCAGCAGTGTCATGGCGGGGGGGTTCGCAGATACGCAGTATTTT. Amino acids: CASSVMAGGFADTQYF.

The chain couples TRBV5-1 to TRBJ2-2; the D gene could be TRBD1 or TRBD2 (6 bases each). Germline loops: CDR1 SGHRS, CDR2 YFSETQ. The CDR3 extends over 15 amino acids. Trimming stripped 0 bases from V and 5 bases from J, with 11 bases between. The chain's CDR3 is CASSLDREATGELFF. The CDR3 bases are TGCGCCAGCAGCTTGGACAGGGAGGCGACCGGGGAGCTGTTTTTT.

This chain links TRBV27 with TRBJ2-5; D remains ambiguous. Germline CDR1 reads MNHEY; CDR2 reads SMNVEV (reference sequence). V was cut by 2 bases and J by 4 bases, with 2 bases left in between. This CDR3 spans 11 amino acids. The CDR3 sequence is CASSLGETQYF. CDR3 nucleotides: TGTGCCAGCAGTTTAGGAGAGACCCAGTACTTC.

J is TRBJ2-1 and V is TRBV29-1; 14 bases map to TRBD2. The CDR3 totals 13 residues. Germline loops: CDR1 SQVTM, CDR2 ANQGSEA. J was trimmed by 15 bases and V by 3 bases; bases with no gene match: 7. CDR3 nucleotide sequence: TGCAGCGTTGAGGGACTAGCGGGAGTGAGAACGTTCTTC. Translated: CSVEGLAGVRTFF.

This chain joins TRBV9 and TRBJ1-2; D not resolved. The CDR3 is made up of 14 amino acids. V was clipped by 0 bases and J by 4 bases, with 10 bases between them. Germline values: CDR1 SGDLS, CDR2 YYNGEE. CDR3 residues: CASSVGVGGYGYTF. CDR3 sequence (DNA): TGTGCCAGCAGCGTAGGGGTAGGTGGCTATGGCTACACCTTC.

The chain is built from TRBV27 and TRBJ1-1; perhaps TRBD1 as D (6 bases). This CDR3 comprises 16 residues. Germline V gene data show CDR1 as MNHEY and CDR2 as SMNVEV (reference sequence). Trimming pared 6 bases from V and 4 bases from J, leaving 21 bases between. CDR3 bases: TGTGCCAGCAGAATTGAAACAGGGTCCGGGGGCACTGAAGCTTTCTTT. As protein: CASRIETGSGGTEAFF.

This clone was seen a single time. The rearrangement links TRBV5-6 to TRBJ2-5; D is unresolved. This CDR3 is built from 15 residues. Germline V gene lookup returns CDR1 SGHDT and CDR2 YYEEEE. Deletions cut 0 bases from V and 5 bases from J, with 14 bases between. CDR3 loop: CASSLGADLWETQYF. The CDR3 DNA follows: TGTGCCAGCAGCTTGGGCGCGGATCTATGGGAGACCCAGTACTTC.

V and J are TRBV19 and TRBJ2-5, with D unresolved. The J call is doubtful: the DNA matches TRBJ2-7 better. The CDR3 has 13 residues. Germline V gene data show CDR1 as LNHDA and CDR2 as SQIVND (reference sequence). CDR3 bases: TGTGCCAGTAGTCGGTTCCTGTTATACGAGCAGTACTTC. Translating it yields CASSRFLLYEQYF.